The 12 T cell receptor beta chains below all came from one sample that was sequenced in a study of CD4 and CD8 cells across lung adenocarcinoma regions. TCRdb reprocessed the PCR reads with MiXCR, giving one entry per CDR3 protein. This sample yields about 5,000 distinct CDR3 sequences, of which approximately 48% are seen a single time; more than 13% belongs to the top ten. The sample was CD4+ T cells from the margin of a lung tumor. The source is a female donor with lung adenocarcinoma. The CD4 and CD8 labels of this study may be unreliable.

CDR3 protein: CASSPRGNSNQPQHF. The DNA of the CDR3 is TGTGCCAGCAGCCCACGGGGGAACAGCAATCAGCCCCAGCATTTT. The chain employs TRBV27 and TRBJ1-5, with D possibly TRBD1 on 5 matching bases. Deletions cut 6 bases from V and 1 base from J, with 13 bases between. The germline CDR1 and CDR2 sequences are MNHEY and SMNVEV (reference sequence). The CDR3 runs to 15 residues.

This chain links TRBV23-1 with TRBJ2-1; D perhaps matches TRBD2 (6 bases). TRBV23-1 is reported as an ORF; its role is uncertain. The CDR3 extends over 16 amino acids. Trimming removed 0 bases from V and 0 bases from J, with 9 bases in between. CDR3 bases: TGCGCCAGCAGTCAATCCTTCGGGGGCTCCTACAATGAGCAGTTCTTC. Encoded protein: CASSQSFGGSYNEQFF.

The rearrangement uses TRBV5-1 and TRBJ2-2, with 13 bases aligning to TRBD2. The CDR3 extends over 16 amino acids. The germline gives CDR1 SGHRS, CDR2 YFSETQ. J gave up 3 bases and V 5 bases, and 4 bases lay outside the gene matches. CDR3 region: CASRLAGGPYTGELFF. The CDR3 DNA is TGCGCCAGCAGACTAGCGGGAGGGCCATACACCGGGGAGCTGTTTTTT.

In its sample, this clonotype was seen a few times. The V call is TRBV27, the J call TRBJ2-3; D is unresolved. CDR1 MNHEY and CDR2 SMNVEV come from the germline V gene (reference sequence). Trimming removed 7 bases from V and 3 bases from J, with 14 bases in between. The CDR3 totals 14 residues. The CDR3 loop reads CASTSVSGTDTQYF. In DNA form, the CDR3 reads TGTGCCAGCACCTCAGTCTCCGGTACAGATACGCAGTATTTT.

This sequence joins TRBV4-1 and TRBJ2-2, with 9 bases that match TRBD1. The CDR3 has 13 amino acids. Germline V lookup: CDR1 MGHRA, CDR2 YSYEKL. With V trimmed by 4 bases and J by 7 bases, 1 base remained unmatched. The CDR3 DNA reads TGCGCCAGCAGCCGGACAGGGGTCGGGGAGCTGTTTTTT. This sequence encodes CASSRTGVGELFF.

This sequence joins TRBV6-1 and TRBJ2-1; unclear D gene. Trimming took 3 bases from V and 10 from J, leaving 16 bases between them. Germline V gives CDR1 MNHNS, CDR2 SASEGT. The CDR3 sequence is 14 residues long. CDR3: CASSEYSISYEQFF. CDR3 coding DNA: TGTGCCAGCAGTGAGTACTCGATCTCCTACGAGCAGTTCTTC.

This clonotype counts as medium-sized. V gene TRBV6-1 combines with J gene TRBJ2-5; weak D call: TRBD1 (8 bases). Trimming removed 5 bases at V and 5 bases at J, with 18 bases between. The CDR3 length is 15 residues. The germline V gene has CDR1 MNHNS and CDR2 SASEGT. The CDR3 DNA reads as TGTGCCAGCAGTAGCCGGACAGGGCGGGGGGAGACCCAGTACTTC. Its translation: CASSSRTGRGETQYF.

This clonotype was observed many times. The chain couples TRBV12-3 or TRBV12-4 to TRBJ2-3; 13 bases agree with TRBD2. V gave up 4 bases and J gave up 3 bases; unmatched junction bases: 4. The CDR3 totals 16 residues. The CDR3 sequence: CASSYLLAGGTDTQYF. In DNA form, the CDR3 reads TGTGCCAGCAGTTACCTACTAGCGGGAGGGACAGATACGCAGTATTTT.

About this clonotype itself: Germline is not matched at one junction end, which may reflect a read error. The CDR3 region has the DNA TGTGCCAGCAGCTTAAGATCGGGGCGGGGGAAGAAAAACATTCAGTATTTC. The encoded protein is CASSLRSGRGKKNIQYF. The chain recombines TRBV11-2 with TRBJ2-3, with 7 bases aligning to TRBD2. This CDR3 contains 17 residues. Germline V lookup: CDR1 SGHAT, CDR2 FQNNGV.

The chain couples TRBV6-5 to TRBJ2-5; D is uncertain. Trimming took off 2 bases at V and 5 bases at J, with 15 bases between the two ends. The germline CDR1 and CDR2 sequences are MNHEY and SVGAGI. The CDR3 sequence is 15 residues long. The CDR3 loop is CASSYVLNPLETQYF. CDR3 sequence (DNA): TGTGCCAGCAGTTACGTCCTAAATCCCCTGGAGACCCAGTACTTC.

There are a few counts of this clonotype. Germline is not matched at one junction end, which may reflect a read error. V gene TRBV27 combines with J gene TRBJ2-4; D call uncertain. Germline CDR1 MNHEY, CDR2 SMNVEV (reference sequence). The CDR3 contains 9 residues. The CDR3 nucleotides are TGTGCCAGCAGTTTATTTTTGTTCTTC. Protein: CASSLFLFF.

Written as DNA, the CDR3 is TGTGCCTGGAGTCGCCCCAACACCCACACCGGGGAGCTGTTTTTT. This codes for CAWSRPNTHTGELFF. This sequence joins TRBV30 and TRBJ2-2, with no clear D. This CDR3 has 15 amino acids. Deletions cut 2 bases from V and 3 bases from J, with 13 bases between. CDR1 and CDR2 (germline): GTSNPN, SVGIG (reference sequence). Using reference TRBV30 and TRBJ2-2 for the parts outside the CDR3, the full variable domain is SQTIHQWPATLVQPVGSPLSLECTVEGTSNPNLYWYRQAAGRGLQLLFYSVGIGQISSEVPQNLSASRPQDRQFILSSKKLLLSDSGFYLCAWSRPNTHTGELFFGEGSRLTVL.